These 28 T cell receptor beta chains came from one sample sequenced in a study of cytotoxic CD8 clonotypes in ibrutinib-treated CLL. Clones were read by immunoSEQ multiplex PCR, and TCRdb kept only the in-frame ones, dropping some. Of about 49,000 clones detected, 53% appear once; the ten largest clones hold roughly 33%. The sample here was PBMCs, taken after 12 months of ibrutinib treatment. The source is a human donor with chronic lymphocytic leukemia.

This rearrangement joins TRBV5-8 to TRBJ1-4; TRBD1 agrees at 9 bases. Germline CDR1 is SGHTS and CDR2 is YDEGEE. The CDR3 consists of 14 residues. V was pared by 4 bases and J by 5 bases, with 3 bases of the junction left unmatched. The chain's CDR3 is CASSRGQGNEKLFF. DNA for the CDR3: TGTGCCAGCAGCCGGGGACAGGGCAATGAAAAACTGTTTTTT.

This clone was seen a few times. In DNA, the CDR3 is TGCGCCAGCAGCTTGGGCGGGACAGCCCGCACAGATACGCAGTATTTT. This translates into CASSLGGTARTDTQYF. J is TRBJ2-3 and V is TRBV5-1; D possibly corresponds to TRBD1 (7 bases). CDR1 and CDR2 from the germline V gene are SGHRS and YFSETQ. The CDR3 contains 16 residues. The V gene lost 0 bases and the J gene lost 1 base, with 12 bases spanning the gap.

This rearrangement joins TRBV9 to TRBJ2-3, with TRBD2 matching 10 bases. V was clipped by 3 bases and J by 1 base; unmatched bases: 2. Germline-derived CDR1 and CDR2 are SGDLS and YYNGEE. The CDR3 consists of 15 residues. The CDR3: CASSGGTSGTDTQYF. The CDR3 nucleotides read TGTGCCAGCAGCGGGGGGACTAGCGGCACAGATACGCAGTATTTT. Filled out from reference TRBV9 and TRBJ2-3, the complete variable domain reads DSGVTQTPKHLITATGQRVTLRCSPRSGDLSVYWYQQSLDQGLQFLIQYYNGEERAKGNILERFSAQQFPDLHSELNLSSLELGDSALYFCASSGGTSGTDTQYFGPGTRLTVL.

This chain connects TRBV28 to TRBJ2-7, with no clear D. Germline-derived CDR1 and CDR2 are MDHEN and SYDVKM. CDR3 length: 12 residues. Trimming stripped 7 bases from V and 2 bases from J, with 9 bases between. CDR3 in amino acids: CASNTATYEQYF. The CDR3 coding sequence is TGTGCCAGCAACACAGCGACCTACGAGCAGTACTTC. The whole variable domain, remainder taken from reference TRBV28 and TRBJ2-7, is DVKVTQSSRYLVKRTGEKVFLECVQDMDHENMFWYRQDPGLGLRLIYFSYDVKMKEKGDIPEGYSVSREKKERFSLILESASTNQTSMYLCASNTATYEQYFGPGTRLTVT.

This rearrangement joins TRBV19 to TRBJ2-1; 7 nucleotides agree with TRBD2. CDR3 length: 15 residues. Per germline, CDR1 LNHDA and CDR2 SQIVND (reference sequence). V was clipped by 2 bases and J by 2 bases; unmatched bases: 3. The CDR3 region has the DNA TGTGCCAGTAGTATACAGCGGGACCCCTACAATGAGCAGTTCTTC. Its translation is CASSIQRDPYNEQFF.

The genes are TRBV5-4 and TRBJ2-7, with TRBD1 as a possible D gene (5 bases). Germline loops: CDR1 SGHNT, CDR2 YYREEE (reference sequence). The CDR3 length is 14 residues. The V and J ends lost 4 bases and 5 bases respectively, with 16 bases between them. DNA for the CDR3: TGTGCCAGCAGCCCTGTCCAGGGCAGTCACGAGCAGTACTTC. Its protein is CASSPVQGSHEQYF.

The J gene is TRBJ2-6, the V gene TRBV18; TRBD1 or TRBD2 may be the D gene (5 bases each). With 4 bases removed from V and 2 bases from J, the gap between germline ends came to 12 bases. This CDR3 is 16 amino acids long. The V gene's germline CDR1 is KGHSH and CDR2 LQKENI. DNA for the CDR3: TGTGCCAGCTCACTTCTCGGGGCGACTGGGGCCAACGTCCTGACTTTC. This gives the protein CASSLLGATGANVLTF.

This clone was detected a few times. DNA of the CDR3: TGTGCCAGCAGGGGTGCGGGAGGGGCCGCGGATACGCAGTATTTT. It translates to CASRGAGGAADTQYF. The chain has TRBV9 and TRBJ2-3; TRBD2 matches 9 bases. Germline CDR1 is SGDLS and CDR2 is YYNGEE. The V and J ends lost 5 bases and 6 bases, in that order; junction bases with no gene match: 10. The CDR3 has 15 residues.

V and J are TRBV7-2 and TRBJ2-1; 12 bases align to TRBD2. The CDR3 extends over 17 amino acids. CDR1 and CDR2 (germline): SGHTA, FQGNSA. V was pared by 7 bases and J by 7 bases, with 14 bases of the junction left unmatched. CDR3 in amino acids: CASTPRLAGASGNEQFF. DNA of the CDR3: TGTGCCAGCACCCCCCGACTAGCGGGAGCCTCGGGGAATGAGCAGTTCTTC. Variable domain in full (rest from reference TRBV7-2 and TRBJ2-1): GAGVSQSPSNKVTEKGKDVELRCDPISGHTALYWYRQSLGQGLEFLIYFQGNSAPDKSGLPSDRFSAERTGGSVSTLTIQRTQQEDSAVYLCASTPRLAGASGNEQFFGPGTRLTVL.

This clone appeared a few times. The V call is TRBV21-1, the J call TRBJ2-1; TRBD2 reflects the table's D call only, with no check against the DNA. TRBV21-1 is noted as a pseudogene. This CDR3 is built from 18 residues. The CDR3 DNA reads as TGTGCCAGCAGCAAATGGGACCTAGCGGGATCTAACTACAATGAGCAGTTCTTC. Its translation is CASSKWDLAGSNYNEQFF.

In this sample, this clone turned up many times. J is TRBJ2-1 and V is TRBV27, with a possible D match to TRBD2 (7 bases). V lost 3 bases and J lost 10, with 22 bases in between. CDR3 length equals 16 residues. Germline values: CDR1 MNHEY, CDR2 SMNVEV (reference sequence). DNA of the CDR3: TGTGCCAGCAGTTTTTTCACAGGGAGGGCCGGTGGGGAGCAGTTCTTC. This sequence encodes CASSFFTGRAGGEQFF.

The chain uses TRBV19 and TRBJ2-6, with D possibly matching TRBD2 (5 bases). Looked up from germline, CDR1 is LNHDA and CDR2 is SQIVND (reference sequence). The CDR3 extends over 15 amino acids. The germline V and J ends were trimmed by 7 bases and 2 bases, with 12 bases remaining between them. The CDR3 DNA sequence: TGTGCCAGTACTACCTTCGGGACTGGGGCCAACGTCCTGACTTTC. Protein sequence: CASTTFGTGANVLTF.

The chain employs TRBV18 and TRBJ1-1; 7 bases map to TRBD1. This CDR3 is built from 18 residues. Germline values: CDR1 KGHSH, CDR2 LQKENI. V was clipped by 3 bases and J by 4 bases; unmatched bases: 17. This chain's CDR3 is CASSPLAPGQMTITEAFF. CDR3 bases: TGTGCCAGCTCACCTCTCGCCCCGGGACAGATGACTATCACTGAAGCTTTCTTT.

This clone was seen a single time. One junction end disagrees with the germline gene, perhaps due to a read error. The chain recombines TRBV5-6 with TRBJ2-5; tentatively, D is TRBD1 or TRBD2 (5 bases each). Germline loops: CDR1 SGHDT, CDR2 YYEEEE. The CDR3 runs 13 residues. The CDR3: CASSLPYGTVADF. DNA of the CDR3: TGTGCCAGCAGCTTGCCTTACGGGACGGTGGCGGACTTC.

This clone turned up a few times. The chain recombines TRBV27 with TRBJ1-5; 9 bases match TRBD1. Germline V gene data show CDR1 as MNHEY and CDR2 as SMNVEV (reference sequence). The CDR3 covers 16 residues. V was pared by 5 bases and J by 1 base, with 6 bases of the junction left unmatched. This CDR3 is CASSPRTGESNQPQHF. The CDR3 bases are TGTGCCAGCAGTCCCCGGACAGGGGAGAGCAATCAGCCCCAGCATTTT.

V and J are TRBV5-1 and TRBJ2-7; the match to TRBD1 covers 7 bases. V was pared by 7 bases and J by 2 bases, with 9 bases of the junction left unmatched. The germline gives CDR1 SGHRS, CDR2 YFSETQ. CDR3 size: 14 residues. The CDR3 reads CASGPSGGPYEQYF. The CDR3 coding sequence is TGCGCCAGCGGACCCTCAGGGGGACCCTACGAGCAGTACTTC.

The J gene is TRBJ2-3, the V gene TRBV28; the D gene is possibly TRBD2 (6 bases). The CDR3 loop spans 16 amino acids. CDR1 MDHEN and CDR2 SYDVKM come from the germline V gene. Trimming removed 3 bases from V and 2 bases from J, with 15 bases in between. Here the CDR3 reads CASSFTPLALTDTQYF. As DNA, the CDR3 is TGTGCCAGCAGTTTTACCCCACTAGCCCTCACAGATACGCAGTATTTT.

This clone was recorded a few times. The gene calls are TRBV19 and TRBJ2-2; 10 positions match TRBD1. The CDR3 has 15 residues. The germline gives CDR1 LNHDA, CDR2 SQIVND (reference sequence). Trimming cost V 6 bases and J 2 bases; bases outside gene matches: 3. The CDR3 sequence: CASRTGGPNTGELFF. The CDR3, as DNA: TGTGCCAGTAGGACAGGGGGCCCAAACACCGGGGAGCTGTTTTTT.

This clone has only a few counts. The chain couples TRBV9 to TRBJ2-7; weak D call: TRBD2 (6 bases). Germline V lookup: CDR1 SGDLS, CDR2 YYNGEE. CDR3 size: 16 residues. Between the trimmed V and J ends, which lost 3 bases and 6 bases, there was a span of 22 bases. The CDR3: CASSASPLGAGSEQYF. In DNA, the CDR3 is TGTGCCAGCAGCGCCAGTCCCCTAGGGGCGGGGTCCGAGCAGTACTTC. Combining the CDR3 with reference TRBV9 and TRBJ2-7 gives the whole variable domain DSGVTQTPKHLITATGQRVTLRCSPRSGDLSVYWYQQSLDQGLQFLIQYYNGEERAKGNILERFSAQQFPDLHSELNLSSLELGDSALYFCASSASPLGAGSEQYFGPGTRLTVT.

This clone appeared a few times. The genes are TRBV11-2 and TRBJ1-2; no clear D gene. The V end was cut by 1 base, the J end by 6 bases, with 9 bases between. This CDR3 has 13 residues. CDR1 SGHAT and CDR2 FQNNGV come from the germline V gene. CDR3: CASSLGPDNGYTF. The CDR3 bases are TGTGCCAGCAGCTTAGGGCCAGACAATGGCTACACCTTC.

This chain uses TRBV19 with TRBJ1-5; D gene unclear. The CDR3 spans 15 residues. Germline V CDR1 and CDR2: LNHDA, SQIVND (reference sequence). The germline V and J ends were trimmed by 6 bases and 1 base, with 13 bases remaining between them. The CDR3 DNA sequence: TGTGCCAGTAGGAAAGATGCGGGAAGCAATCAGCCCCAGCATTTT. This encodes CASRKDAGSNQPQHF.

The rearrangement joins TRBV19 to TRBJ2-4; TRBD1 aligns across 7 bases. Germline V gene lookup returns CDR1 LNHDA and CDR2 SQIVND (reference sequence). V lost 4 bases to trimming and J lost 6 bases; unmatched junction nucleotides: 6. This CDR3 is built from 14 residues. The CDR3 reads CASSNRDRVNIQYF. The DNA of the CDR3 is TGTGCCAGTAGTAACCGGGACAGAGTAAACATTCAGTACTTC. Variable domain in full (rest from reference TRBV19 and TRBJ2-4): DGGITQSPKYLFRKEGQNVTLSCEQNLNHDAMYWYRQDPGQGLRLIYYSQIVNDFQKGDIAEGYSVSREKKESFPLTVTSAQKNPTAFYLCASSNRDRVNIQYFGAGTRLSVL.

The gene calls are TRBV27 and TRBJ2-3; possible D gene TRBD2, 6 bases. The CDR3 has 15 residues. Germline V CDR1 and CDR2: MNHEY, SMNVEV (reference sequence). Trimming pared 6 bases from V and 3 bases from J, leaving 16 bases between. The CDR3 DNA reads as TGTGCCAGCAGCCCGAGAGGGAGGACAACAGATACGCAGTATTTT. Residues: CASSPRGRTTDTQYF.

The genes are TRBV25-1 and TRBJ1-1; 10 bases map to TRBD1. There are 15 residues in the CDR3. The V and J ends lost 5 bases and 1 base, in that order; junction bases with no gene match: 4. Germline CDR1 and CDR2: MGHDK and SYGVNS. CDR3 nucleotide sequence: TGTGCCAGCAGTCCTCGGACAGGGGGGAACACTGAAGCTTTCTTT. It encodes CASSPRTGGNTEAFF.

This chain connects TRBV9 to TRBJ2-5; 7 bases line up with TRBD2. Germline lookup yields CDR1 SGDLS and CDR2 YYNGEE. The CDR3 is 14 residues long. The V segment lost 0 bases and the J segment 5 bases; nucleotides outside the gene matches: 4. DNA of the CDR3: TGTGCCAGCAGCGTAGGAAGGGAGGGGGAGACCCAGTACTTC. This gives the protein CASSVGREGETQYF.

This CDR3 is CSVPRTGLTEAFF. CDR3 in DNA: TGCAGCGTTCCCCGGACAGGGCTCACTGAAGCTTTCTTT. The chain combines TRBV29-1 with TRBJ1-1; 8 bases are shared with TRBD1. The CDR3 contains 13 residues. CDR1 and CDR2 from the germline V gene are SQVTM and ANQGSEA. V lost 5 bases, J lost 4 bases, and 6 bases stayed unmatched.

This chain connects TRBV11-2 to TRBJ2-1; the match to TRBD1 covers 9 bases. The germline gives CDR1 SGHAT, CDR2 FQNNGV. J was trimmed by 4 bases and V by 5 bases; bases with no gene match: 6. The CDR3 has 15 residues. The CDR3 coding sequence is TGTGCCAGCAGCGCCCCGGGACAGGGATACAATGAGCAGTTCTTC. It specifies CASSAPGQGYNEQFF.

The rearrangement links TRBV19 to TRBJ2-3, with 11 positions matching TRBD1. This CDR3 has 15 amino acids. The J segment lost 5 bases and the V segment lost 3 bases, leaving 4 bases of the junction unmatched. The V gene's germline CDR1 is LNHDA and CDR2 SQIVND (reference sequence). The CDR3 reads CASSIGQGAGDTQYF. CDR3 DNA: TGTGCCAGTAGTATTGGACAGGGGGCTGGAGATACGCAGTATTTT.